Listed here are 11 T cell receptor beta chains from one sample, sequenced in a study of shared clonotypes between healthy human individuals. Data came from immunoSEQ multiplex PCR; TCRdb stores just in-frame clones and leaves some out. The repertoire holds 2,500,000 or so clones, with about 92% as singletons. The specimen sequenced was naive CD4+ T cells sorted from blood. Subset defined: CD45RA+ positively selected. The receptors stem from a man between 18 and 29 years old in good health.

This chain uses TRBV30 with TRBJ1-6, with 9 nucleotides matching TRBD1. V dropped 2 bases and J dropped 6; count of bases not matched to a gene: 5. Per germline, CDR1 GTSNPN and CDR2 SVGIG (reference sequence). The CDR3 is made up of 15 amino acids. DNA for the CDR3: TGTGCCTGGAGTAGGGACAGGGTGGTTAATTCACCCCTCCACTTT. This translates into CAWSRDRVVNSPLHF.

The chain is built from TRBV28 and TRBJ1-5; D is perhaps TRBD1 (6 bases). Germline V CDR1 and CDR2: MDHEN, SYDVKM. CDR3 length: 12 amino acids. Trimming stripped 7 bases from V and 7 bases from J, with 11 bases between. The CDR3 reads CASTLGAQPQHF. The CDR3 region has the DNA TGTGCCAGCACTCTGGGGGCACAGCCCCAGCATTTT.

Points on this clone: This sample includes further DNA sequences coding for the same CDR3. The CDR3 DNA sequence: TGTGCCAGCTCACCAAACACAGATACGCAGTATTTT. Its protein product is CASSPNTDTQYF. The V and J genes are TRBV18 and TRBJ2-3; D is undetermined. CDR3 length: 12 amino acids. Germline CDR1 is KGHSH and CDR2 is LQKENI. V dropped 2 bases and J dropped 2 bases, with 2 bases sitting between them.

The V call is TRBV21-1, the J call TRBJ2-7; TRBD1, the table's D call, lacks a check against the DNA. TRBV21-1 is marked as a pseudogene. The CDR3 totals 19 residues. CDR3 sequence: CASSKEARGIEGGFYEQYF. CDR3 DNA: TGTGCCAGCAGCAAAGAGGCGAGGGGCATCGAAGGGGGTTTCTACGAGCAGTACTTC.

The rearrangement links TRBV5-8 to TRBJ1-5; D is ambiguous. Per germline, CDR1 SGHTS and CDR2 YDEGEE. The CDR3 has 13 amino acids. Trimming stripped 2 bases from V and 4 bases from J, with 7 bases between. CDR3 loop: CASSFPSNQPQHF. CDR3 bases: TGTGCCAGCAGCTTTCCGTCGAATCAGCCCCAGCATTTT.

V gene TRBV18 combines with J gene TRBJ2-1; perhaps TRBD2 as D (5 bases). V lost 3 bases, J lost 9 bases, and 12 bases lay in between. The CDR3 contains 13 residues. CDR1 KGHSH and CDR2 LQKENI come from the germline V gene. CDR3 nucleotide sequence: TGTGCCAGCTCACCGGGAGCCGTTGGTGAGCAGTTCTTC. Protein: CASSPGAVGEQFF.

This clone has only one observation. The chain uses TRBV2 and TRBJ1-2; 7 bases align to TRBD1. The CDR3 extends over 12 amino acids. CDR1 SNHLY and CDR2 FYNNEI come from the germline V gene. The trim removed 4 bases at V and 8 bases at J, leaving 4 bases unmatched. CDR3 protein: CASSVTGQGYTF. CDR3 nucleotides: TGTGCCAGCAGTGTGACAGGGCAGGGCTACACCTTC.

This clone was observed once. Other DNA sequences in the sample encode the same CDR3. The chain combines TRBV6-5 with TRBJ1-1; unclear D gene. Trimming cost V 0 bases and J 1 base, with 3 bases left between them. The CDR3 loop spans 13 amino acids. Germline assignment: CDR1 MNHEY and CDR2 SVGAGI. The CDR3 DNA follows: TGTGCCAGCAGTTACTCGAAGAACACTGAAGCTTTCTTT. Its translation is CASSYSKNTEAFF.

The CDR3 DNA is TGCGCCAGCAGCTTTGGTAGCAGGAAAGAGACCCAGTACTTC. Protein: CASSFGSRKETQYF. This chain joins TRBV5-1 and TRBJ2-5; no reliable D call. Per the germline V gene, CDR1 is SGHRS and CDR2 is YFSETQ. The CDR3 consists of 14 residues. V lost 2 bases to trimming and J lost 3 bases, with 11 bases between them.

The rearrangement links TRBV6-6 to TRBJ2-7; 9 bases are a match to TRBD1. With 0 bases clipped from V and 3 bases from J, the junction kept 6 bases outside the gene matches. CDR1 and CDR2 from the germline V gene are MNHNY and SVGAGI (reference sequence). The CDR3 is 16 residues long. CDR3 sequence reads: CASSYSGQGTGYEQYF. As DNA, the CDR3 is TGTGCCAGCAGTTACTCGGGACAGGGTACCGGCTACGAGCAGTACTTC.

The chain employs TRBV2 and TRBJ2-1, with 7 positions matching TRBD1. The CDR3 contains 14 residues. Germline CDR1 SNHLY, CDR2 FYNNEI. Losses at the gene ends were 8 bases for V and 1 base for J; bases not matched to a gene: 5. CDR3 in DNA: TGTGCCAGCTTCGGACAGGAGTCCTACAATGAGCAGTTCTTC. Protein sequence: CASFGQESYNEQFF.